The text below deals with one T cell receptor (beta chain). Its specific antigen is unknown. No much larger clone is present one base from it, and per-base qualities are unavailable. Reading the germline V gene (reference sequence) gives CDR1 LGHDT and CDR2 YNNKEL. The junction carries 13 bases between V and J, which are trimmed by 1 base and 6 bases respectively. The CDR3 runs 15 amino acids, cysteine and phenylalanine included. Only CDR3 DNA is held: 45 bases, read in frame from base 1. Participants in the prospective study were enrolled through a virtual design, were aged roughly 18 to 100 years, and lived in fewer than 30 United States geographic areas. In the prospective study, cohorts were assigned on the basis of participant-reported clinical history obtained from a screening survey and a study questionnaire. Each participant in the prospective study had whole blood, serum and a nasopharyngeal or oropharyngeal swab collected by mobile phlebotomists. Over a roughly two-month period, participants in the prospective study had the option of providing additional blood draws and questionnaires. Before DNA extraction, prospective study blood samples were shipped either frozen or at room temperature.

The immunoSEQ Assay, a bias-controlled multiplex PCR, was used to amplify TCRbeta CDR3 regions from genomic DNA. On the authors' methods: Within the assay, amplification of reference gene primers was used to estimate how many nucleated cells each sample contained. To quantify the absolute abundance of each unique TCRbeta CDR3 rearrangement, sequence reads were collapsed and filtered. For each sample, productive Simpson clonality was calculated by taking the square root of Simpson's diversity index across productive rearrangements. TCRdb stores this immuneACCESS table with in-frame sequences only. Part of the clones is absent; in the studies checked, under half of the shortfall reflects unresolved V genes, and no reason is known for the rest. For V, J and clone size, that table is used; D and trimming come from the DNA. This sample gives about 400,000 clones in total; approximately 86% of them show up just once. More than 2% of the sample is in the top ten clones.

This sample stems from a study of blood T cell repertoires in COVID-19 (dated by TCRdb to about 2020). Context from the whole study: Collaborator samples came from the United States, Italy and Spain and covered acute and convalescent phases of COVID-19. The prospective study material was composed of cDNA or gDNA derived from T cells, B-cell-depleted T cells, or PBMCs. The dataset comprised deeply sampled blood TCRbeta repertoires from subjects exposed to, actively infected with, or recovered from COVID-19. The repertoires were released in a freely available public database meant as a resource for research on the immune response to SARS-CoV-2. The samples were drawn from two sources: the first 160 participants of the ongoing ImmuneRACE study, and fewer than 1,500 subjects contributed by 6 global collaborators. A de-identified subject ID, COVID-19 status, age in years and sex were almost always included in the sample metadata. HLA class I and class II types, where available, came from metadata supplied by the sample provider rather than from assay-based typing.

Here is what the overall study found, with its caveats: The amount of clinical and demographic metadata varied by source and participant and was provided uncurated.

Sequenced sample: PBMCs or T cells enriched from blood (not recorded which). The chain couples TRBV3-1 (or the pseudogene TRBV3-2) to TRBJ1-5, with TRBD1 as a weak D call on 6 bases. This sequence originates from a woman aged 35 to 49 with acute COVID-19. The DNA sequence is TGTGCCAGCAGCCAAGGGGGACAAGCTAGTCAGCCCCAGCATTTT. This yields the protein CASSQGGQASQPQHF.